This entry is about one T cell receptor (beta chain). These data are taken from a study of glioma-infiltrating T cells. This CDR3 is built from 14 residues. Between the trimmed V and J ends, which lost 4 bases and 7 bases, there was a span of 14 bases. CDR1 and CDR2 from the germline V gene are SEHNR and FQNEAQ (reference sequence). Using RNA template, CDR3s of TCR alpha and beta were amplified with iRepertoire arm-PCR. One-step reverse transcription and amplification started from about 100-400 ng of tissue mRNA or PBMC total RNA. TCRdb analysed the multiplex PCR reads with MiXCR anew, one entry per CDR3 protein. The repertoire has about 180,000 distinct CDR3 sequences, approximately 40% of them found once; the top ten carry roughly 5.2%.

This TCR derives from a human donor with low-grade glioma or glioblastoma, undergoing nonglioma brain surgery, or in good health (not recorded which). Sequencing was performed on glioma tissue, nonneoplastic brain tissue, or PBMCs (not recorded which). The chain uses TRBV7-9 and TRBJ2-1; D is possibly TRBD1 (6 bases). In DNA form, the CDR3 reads TGTGCCAGCAGCTGGGTAGAGGGGGATAATGAGCAGTTCTTC. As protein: CASSWVEGDNEQFF.